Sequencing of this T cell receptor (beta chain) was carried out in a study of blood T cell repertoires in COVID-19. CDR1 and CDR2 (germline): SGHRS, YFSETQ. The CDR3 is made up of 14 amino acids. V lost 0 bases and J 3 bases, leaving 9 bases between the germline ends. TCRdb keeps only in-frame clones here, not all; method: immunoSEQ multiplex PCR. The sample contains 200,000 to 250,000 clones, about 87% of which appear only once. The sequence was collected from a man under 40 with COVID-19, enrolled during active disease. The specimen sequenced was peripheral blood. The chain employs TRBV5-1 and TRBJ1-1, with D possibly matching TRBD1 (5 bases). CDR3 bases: TGCGCCAGCAGCTTGGCCCAGGGATACACTGAAGCTTTCTTT. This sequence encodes CASSLAQGYTEAFF.